Shown below are 25 T cell receptor beta chains from a single sample sequenced in a study of CD8 T cells in Susac syndrome. RNA, at roughly 0.45 to 1 ug, was reverse transcribed with random hexamers. TCRdb processed the immunoSEQ multiplex PCR reads anew with MiXCR; each CDR3 protein has one entry. The data hold under 250,000 distinct CDR3 sequences, with 85% to 95% observed a single time. Sample: CD4+ T cells from PBMCs. The receptors originated from a human donor with multiple sclerosis.

The chain links TRBV29-1 to TRBJ2-3; no reliable D call. The germline V gene has CDR1 SQVTM and CDR2 ANQGSEA. The V gene lost 0 bases and the J gene lost 6 bases, with 7 bases spanning the gap. CDR3 length: 12 amino acids. CDR3 sequence: CSVEELGDTQYF. CDR3 DNA: TGCAGCGTTGAAGAGTTGGGTGATACGCAGTATTTT.

The chain is built from TRBV5-4 and TRBJ1-5, with 7 bases aligning to TRBD1. This CDR3 spans 15 amino acids. Germline CDR1 SGHNT, CDR2 YYREEE (reference sequence). The ends lost 0 bases at V and 5 bases at J; junction bases unmatched: 5. CDR3 DNA: TGTGCCAGCAGCTTGGATCAGGGGGGAGATCAGCCCCAGCATTTT. Translating gives CASSLDQGGDQPQHF.

This clonotype was seen only once. The CDR3 reads CAIRGREGQEEKLFF. The CDR3 coding sequence is TGTGCCATCAGGGGCCGGGAGGGTCAGGAGGAAAAACTGTTTTTT. J is TRBJ1-4 and V is TRBV10-3; D is uncertain. This CDR3 spans 15 amino acids. The germline gives CDR1 ENHRY, CDR2 SYGVKD. V was pared by 6 bases and J by 8 bases, with 19 bases between.

This chain joins TRBV7-3 and TRBJ2-5, with a weak D call TRBD1 (6 bases). CDR1 is SGHTA, CDR2 FQGTGA, per germline. V shed 5 bases and J shed 1 base, with 8 bases lying between them. This CDR3 has 13 amino acids. CDR3 in amino acids: CASSPGAQETQYF. Written as DNA, the CDR3 is TGTGCCAGCAGCCCAGGGGCCCAAGAGACCCAGTACTTC.

The chain is built from TRBV29-1 and TRBJ2-6; 9 nucleotides line up with TRBD1. Germline-derived CDR1 and CDR2 are SQVTM and ANQGSEA. The junction had 15 bases not matched to a gene; V was cut back by 8 bases and J by 1 base. The CDR3 is 18 amino acids. The CDR3 DNA reads TGCAGCACATCAAAACAGGGGGCTATCTTTTCTGGGGCCAACGTCCTGACTTTC. Its translation is CSTSKQGAIFSGANVLTF.

This rearrangement joins TRBV29-1 to TRBJ2-5, with 8 positions matching TRBD2. With V trimmed by 2 bases and J by 5 bases, 10 bases remained unmatched. This CDR3 contains 15 residues. CDR1 and CDR2 (germline): SQVTM, ANQGSEA. The CDR3 nucleotides read TGCAGCGTTGAAATTCTCGGGAGGGGGGTGGAGACCCAGTACTTC. Translated, it gives CSVEILGRGVETQYF.

The J gene is TRBJ2-3, the V gene TRBV28; 7 bases match TRBD2. This CDR3 has 15 residues. The germline V gene encodes CDR1 MDHEN and CDR2 SYDVKM. The J segment lost 2 bases and the V segment lost 3 bases, leaving 5 bases of the junction unmatched. Here the CDR3 DNA reads TGTGCCAGCAGTTTTTCCGGGGGGACCACAGATACGCAGTATTTT. Translating gives CASSFSGGTTDTQYF.

CDR3 nucleotides: TGTGCCACCAGTGATTGGACACCCGGCCCCTACAATGAGCAGTTCTTC. It yields the protein CATSDWTPGPYNEQFF. The chain links TRBV24-1 to TRBJ2-1, with TRBD1 as a possible D gene (5 bases). CDR3 length: 16 residues. The V end was cut by 2 bases, the J end by 2 bases, with 12 bases between. Germline CDR1 and CDR2: KGHDR and SFDVKD.

The chain uses TRBV12-3 or TRBV12-4 and TRBJ1-2; possibly TRBD1 for D (6 bases). The CDR3 spans 17 residues. The V end was cut by 3 bases, the J end by 0 bases, with 17 bases between. CDR3 region: CASSFLGGDGANYGYTF. The CDR3 DNA reads as TGTGCCAGCAGTTTTCTAGGGGGGGACGGGGCTAACTATGGCTACACCTTC.

The rearrangement joins TRBV9 to TRBJ2-3; weak D call: TRBD2 (5 bases). This CDR3 contains 14 residues. CDR1 and CDR2 (germline): SGDLS, YYNGEE. V was clipped by 0 bases and J by 5 bases, with 10 bases between them. CDR3 amino acids: CASSVATSLDTQYF. CDR3 nucleotide sequence: TGTGCCAGCAGCGTAGCTACTAGTTTAGATACGCAGTATTTT.

The chain carries TRBV19 and TRBJ1-2, with 9 bases matching TRBD1. The germline CDR1 and CDR2 sequences are LNHDA and SQIVND (reference sequence). With 5 bases clipped from V and 4 bases from J, the junction kept 20 bases outside the gene matches. The CDR3 has 19 residues. CDR3 in DNA: TGTGCCAGTAGTCAAGGCACCGGGACAGGGCCAACAGTAGGCTATGGCTACACCTTC. It encodes CASSQGTGTGPTVGYGYTF.

The V and J genes are TRBV5-1 and TRBJ1-2; the D is unclear. CDR1 and CDR2 from the germline V gene are SGHRS and YFSETQ. CDR3 size: 13 residues. Trimming took 4 bases from V and 3 from J, leaving 10 bases between them. The CDR3 coding sequence is TGCGCCAGCAGCGGGGAGACGGACTATGGCTACACCTTC. Its translation is CASSGETDYGYTF.

The J gene is TRBJ1-6, the V gene TRBV28, with TRBD1 as a possible D gene (6 bases). The V end lost 5 bases, the J end lost 4 bases, and 9 bases lay between the germline ends. CDR1 MDHEN and CDR2 SYDVKM come from the germline V gene. The CDR3 consists of 14 residues. The CDR3 nucleotides read TGTGCCAGCAGTGAACAGGGTTATAATTCACCCCTCCACTTT. It specifies CASSEQGYNSPLHF.

The chain has TRBV11-2 and TRBJ1-4, with D unclear. Trimming took off 2 bases at V and 4 bases at J, with 14 bases between the two ends. This CDR3 spans 16 amino acids. Germline V CDR1 and CDR2: SGHAT, FQNNGV. In nucleotides, the CDR3 is TGTGCCAGCAGCTTACGAACCGGGTCTTTTAATGAAAAACTGTTTTTT. This translates into CASSLRTGSFNEKLFF.

The genes are TRBV19 and TRBJ2-2; weak D call: TRBD1 (7 bases). Germline V gives CDR1 LNHDA, CDR2 SQIVND (reference sequence). This CDR3 is 14 amino acids long. Trimming left V 7 bases short and J 4 bases short, with 13 bases between. DNA for the CDR3: TGTGCCAGTAAGCGACAGGGAGGCACCGGGGAGCTGTTTTTT. As protein: CASKRQGGTGELFF.

The rearrangement links TRBV4-1 to TRBJ1-4, with D possibly TRBD1 on 6 matching bases. CDR1 and CDR2 (germline): MGHRA, YSYEKL. This CDR3 is 17 amino acids long. Trimming shortened V by 4 bases and J by 8 bases, and 23 bases separated the two germline ends. CDR3: CASSLLSGLPGGEKLFF. The CDR3 DNA follows: TGCGCCAGCAGCCTTCTATCGGGGCTGCCCGGGGGCGAAAAACTGTTTTTT.

The table lists this clonotype with a count of one. The chain has TRBV3-1 and TRBJ2-2; the match to TRBD1 covers 7 bases. With 4 bases clipped from V and 5 bases from J, the junction kept 7 bases outside the gene matches. There are 15 residues in the CDR3. Germline loops: CDR1 LGHDT, CDR2 YNNKEL (reference sequence). The CDR3 DNA is TGTGCCAGCAGCCCCAACCCGACAGGGACCGGGGAGCTGTTTTTT. It yields the protein CASSPNPTGTGELFF.

The chain is built from TRBV13 and TRBJ2-3, with 10 bases aligning to TRBD2. Germline V lookup: CDR1 PRHDT, CDR2 FYEKMQ (reference sequence). This CDR3 is 14 amino acids long. The V gene end was trimmed by 4 bases and the J gene end by 3 bases; junction bases not matched to a gene: 1. The CDR3 spells CASSSGLATDTQYF. CDR3 nucleotide sequence: TGTGCCAGCAGCTCGGGACTAGCGACAGATACGCAGTATTTT.

The rearrangement joins TRBV15 to TRBJ2-1, with 7 bases that match TRBD1. This CDR3 has 14 residues. J was trimmed by 4 bases and V by 7 bases; bases with no gene match: 7. Germline CDR1 and CDR2: LNHNV and YYDKDF (reference sequence). For the CDR3, the DNA is TGTGCCACCAACCAGGGGGTGGGATACAATGAGCAGTTCTTC. Its protein product is CATNQGVGYNEQFF.

The genes are TRBV4-1 and TRBJ2-1; D remains ambiguous. The ends were cut back, 5 bases at V and 0 bases at J, with 11 bases in the middle. This CDR3 region has 15 residues. Germline CDR1 and CDR2: MGHRA and YSYEKL. CDR3 amino acids: CASSKQALSYNEQFF. The CDR3 nucleotides are TGCGCCAGCAGCAAGCAGGCACTCTCCTACAATGAGCAGTTCTTC.

The CDR3 sequence: CASSLNLVRSSAQPGELFF. CDR3 coding DNA: TGTGCCAGTAGTCTTAACCTCGTGAGGAGCTCAGCCCAACCCGGGGAGCTGTTTTTT. The rearrangement joins TRBV19 to TRBJ2-2, with D hard to call. Trimming cost V 5 bases and J 6 bases, with 28 bases left between them. Germline CDR1 reads LNHDA; CDR2 reads SQIVND (reference sequence). The CDR3 has 19 amino acids.

The V call is TRBV7-3, the J call TRBJ2-3, with D possibly being TRBD2 (5 bases). The germline CDR1 and CDR2 sequences are SGHTA and FQGTGA. The CDR3 totals 12 residues. Deletions cut 8 bases from V and 6 bases from J, with 12 bases between. This chain's CDR3 is CASARGADTQYF. The CDR3 nucleotides read TGTGCCAGCGCCCGGGGAGCTGATACGCAGTATTTT.

This chain connects TRBV25-1 to TRBJ2-5; 10 bases align to TRBD2. This CDR3 is built from 17 residues. The germline CDR1 and CDR2 sequences are MGHDK and SYGVNS. V shed 1 base and J 5 bases; nucleotides not matched to a gene: 10. The CDR3: CASSELSGRASGETQYF. CDR3 DNA: TGTGCCAGCAGTGAATTAAGCGGGAGGGCCTCCGGTGAGACCCAGTACTTC.

V and J are TRBV29-1 and TRBJ1-1, with D perhaps TRBD1 (6 bases). The germline V and J ends were trimmed by 4 bases and 5 bases, with 17 bases remaining between them. CDR1 is SQVTM, CDR2 ANQGSEA, per germline. This CDR3 region has 14 residues. Here the CDR3 reads CSVGGRGVGTEAFF. CDR3 DNA sequence: TGCAGCGTTGGGGGCAGGGGCGTTGGGACTGAAGCTTTCTTT.

This chain uses TRBV19 with TRBJ2-1; 8 nucleotides align to TRBD2. The CDR3 consists of 17 residues. Looked up from germline, CDR1 is LNHDA and CDR2 is SQIVND (reference sequence). V lost 6 bases to trimming and J lost 5 bases; unmatched junction nucleotides: 15. The CDR3 spells CASSGGDKDLLNNEQFF. The CDR3 coding sequence is TGTGCCAGTAGCGGGGGGGACAAAGACTTATTAAACAATGAGCAGTTCTTC.